Below, one T cell receptor beta chain is given with its context. This clonotype has a handful of counts. No antigen is known for it. No qualities accompany the bases; no much larger clone lies one base away. Reading from cysteine to phenylalanine, the CDR3 counts 14 amino acids. CDR3 DNA is the only sequence kept; it has 42 bases, read in frame from the first base. V drops 2 bases and J drops 4 bases, leaving 11 bases in between. The treatment or condition tag for this specimen amounts to: in vitro stimulation with specific CMV peptide epitopes to enrich CMV-specific T cells. The data stem from a study of T cell repertoires in cytomegalovirus infection (dated by TCRdb to between 2018 and 2021). General notes on the study: Recently identified HLA-C-restricted CMV epitopes, whose presentation resists viral immunomodulation, were targeted by peptide stimulations together with well-studied HLA-B-restricted epitopes. Donor HLA type was relevant to the analysis, because carriage of CMV infection together with the matching HLA type was indicated by public TCR beta signatures.

The research as a whole found: The ex vivo response was dominated by HLA-C-restricted CMV-specific TCR beta clonotypes, which also provided the single most frequent clonotype in two of eight donors. In both this cohort and an independent approximately 370-donor cohort, the cumulative frequency of public TCR beta family members distinguished carriers of CMV infection plus the relevant HLA type.

Instrument used: Illumina HiSeq 1500. TCRdb took the public reads, trimmed them with fastp at Q25, ran MiXCR for clone calling and kept in-frame beta chains. Entries are consolidated by CDR3 protein sequence, retaining the most common genes and DNA. Recorded for this sample are some 920,000 distinct CDR3 sequences; roughly 30% of them occurred a single time. Roughly an eighth of the sample comes from the top ten. This TCR derives from a human donor in good health (CMV status not recorded). Some clones in this sample may be carry-over from other donors' samples. Specimen: cultured CD8+ T cells from PBMCs, collected from culture after CMV antigen stimulation. The chain is encoded by TRBV12-3 or TRBV12-4 joined to TRBJ1-1; no D gene is confidently identified. The DNA sequence is as follows: TGTGCCAGCAGTTTAACAAAACCGAGCACTGAAGCTTTCTTT. This translates into CASSLTKPSTEAFF.